The clone carrying this T cell receptor (beta chain) was seen a single time. Its target is unknown. This sample is part of a study of early T cells in non-severe SARS-CoV-2 infection. At the level of the study: Chains stayed unpaired after sequencing of bulk RNA from unsorted whole blood.

Attached unique molecular identifiers marked individual cDNA molecules. TCRdb reprocessed the 5' RACE reads via MiXCR and lists one record per CDR3 protein. The sample holds about 73,000 distinct CDR3 sequences, approximately 14% seen once. The CDR3 runs 17 residues. V was shortened by 3 bases and J by 3 bases, with 20 bases between the two germline ends. Broader study findings: Comparison of clonotypes with VDJdb favored anti-spike CD8 responses while missing private and CD4 specificities.

This receptor was identified in an adult who was a healthcare worker with PCR-confirmed SARS-CoV-2 infection or an uninfected control (not recorded which). The specimen was whole blood. The rearrangement links TRBV12-3 or TRBV12-4 to TRBJ1-2; D gene uncertain. CDR3 bases: TGTGCCAGCAGTTTGACCCCTGGCCAAGATATGGACTATGGCTACACCTTC. Amino acids: CASSLTPGQDMDYGYTF.